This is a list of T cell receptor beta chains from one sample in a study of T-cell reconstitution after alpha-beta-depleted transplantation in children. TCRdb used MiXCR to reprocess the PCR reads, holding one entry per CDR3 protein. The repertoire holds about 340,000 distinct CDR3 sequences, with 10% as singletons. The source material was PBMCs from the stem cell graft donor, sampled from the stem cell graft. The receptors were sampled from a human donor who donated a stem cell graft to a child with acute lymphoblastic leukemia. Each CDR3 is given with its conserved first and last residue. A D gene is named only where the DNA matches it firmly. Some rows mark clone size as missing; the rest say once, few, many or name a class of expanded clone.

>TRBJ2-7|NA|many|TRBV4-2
CASSLVGSGIEEQYF
TGTGCCAGCAGCCTGGTTGGTAGCGGCATAGAAGAGCAGTACTTC
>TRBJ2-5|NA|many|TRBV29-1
CSVESSLGETQYF
TGCAGCGTTGAATCTAGCCTAGGGGAGACCCAGTACTTC
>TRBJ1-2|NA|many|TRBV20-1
CSARDHSYGYTF
TGCAGTGCTAGAGATCACAGCTATGGCTACACCTTC
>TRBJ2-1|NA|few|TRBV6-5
CASSYGLDTGEQFF
TGTGCCAGCAGTTACGGTTTGGATACGGGGGAGCAGTTCTTC
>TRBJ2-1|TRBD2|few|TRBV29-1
CSVEPAGVISYNEQFF
TGCAGCGTTGAACCAGCGGGAGTGATCTCCTACAATGAGCAGTTCTTC
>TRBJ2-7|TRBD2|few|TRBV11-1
CASSPHLGTSGRSVPEQYF
TGTGCCAGCAGCCCACATTTGGGGACTAGCGGGAGATCCGTGCCGGAGCAGTACTTC
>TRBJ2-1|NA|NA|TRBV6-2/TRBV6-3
CASSYGSAYNEQFF
TGTGCCAGCAGTTACGGTAGCGCCTACAATGAGCAGTTCTTC
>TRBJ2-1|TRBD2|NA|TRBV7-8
CASSSREGEGEQFF
TGTGCCAGCAGCAGCAGGGAGGGAGAGGGTGAGCAGTTCTTC
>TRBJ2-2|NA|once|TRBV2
CASCLGLDAGVNTGELFF
TGTGCCAGCTGTTTAGGTCTAGATGCGGGTGTGAACACCGGGGAGCTGTTTTTT
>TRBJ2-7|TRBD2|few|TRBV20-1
CSAATSGYEQYF
TGCAGTGCTGCCACTAGCGGCTACGAGCAGTACTTC
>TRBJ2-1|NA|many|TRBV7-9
CASSLGINEQFF
TGTGCCAGCAGCTTAGGAATCAATGAGCAGTTCTTC
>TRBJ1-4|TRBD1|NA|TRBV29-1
CSVTGEGEKLFF
TGCAGCGTGACAGGGGAAGGTGAAAAACTGTTTTTT
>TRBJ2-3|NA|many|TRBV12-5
CASGLGSRTDTQYF
TGTGCTAGTGGATTGGGGAGTCGCACAGATACGCAGTATTTT
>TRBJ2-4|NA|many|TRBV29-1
CSVVGEGAKNIQYF
TGCAGCGTCGTAGGGGAAGGGGCCAAAAACATTCAGTACTTC
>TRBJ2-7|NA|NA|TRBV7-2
CASSFGRESLYEQYF
TGTGCCAGCAGCTTCGGCCGGGAGAGTCTCTACGAGCAGTACTTC
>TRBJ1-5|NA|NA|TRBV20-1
CSASPQLNQPQHF
TGCAGTGCTAGTCCACAGCTCAATCAGCCCCAGCATTTT
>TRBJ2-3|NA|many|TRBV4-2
CASSQGANTDTQYF
TGTGCCAGCAGCCAAGGGGCCAACACAGATACGCAGTATTTT
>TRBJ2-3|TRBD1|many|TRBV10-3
CAISPRQGELDTQYF
TGTGCCATCAGCCCAAGACAGGGTGAACTAGATACGCAGTATTTT
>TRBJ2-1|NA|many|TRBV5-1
CASSWEEGNEQFF
TGCGCCAGCAGCTGGGAGGAAGGTAATGAGCAGTTCTTC
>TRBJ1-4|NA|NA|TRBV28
CASSLWGGGGATNEKLFF
TGTGCCAGCAGTTTATGGGGGGGAGGGGGAGCAACTAATGAAAAACTGTTTTTT
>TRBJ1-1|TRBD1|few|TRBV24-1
CATSDPSGGGTEAFF
TGTGCCACCAGTGATCCCTCAGGGGGAGGGACTGAAGCTTTCTTT
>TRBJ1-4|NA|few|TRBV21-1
CASSKCSPVKLFF
TGTGCCAGCAGCAAATGTAGCCCAGTGAAACTGTTTTTT
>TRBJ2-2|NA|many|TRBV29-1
CSAGRGDTGELFF
TGCAGCGCCGGCAGGGGCGACACCGGGGAGCTGTTTTTT